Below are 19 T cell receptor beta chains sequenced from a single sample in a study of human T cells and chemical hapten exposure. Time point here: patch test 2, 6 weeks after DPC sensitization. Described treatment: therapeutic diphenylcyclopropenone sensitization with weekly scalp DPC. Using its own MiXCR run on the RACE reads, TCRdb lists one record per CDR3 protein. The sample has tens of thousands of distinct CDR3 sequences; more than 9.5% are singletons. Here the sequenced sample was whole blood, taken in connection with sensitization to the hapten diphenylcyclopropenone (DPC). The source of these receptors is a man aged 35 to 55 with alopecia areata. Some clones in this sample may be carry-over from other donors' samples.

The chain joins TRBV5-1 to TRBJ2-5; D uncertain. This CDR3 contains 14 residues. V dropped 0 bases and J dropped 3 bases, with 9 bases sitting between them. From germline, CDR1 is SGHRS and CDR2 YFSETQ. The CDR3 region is CASSLERSEETQYF. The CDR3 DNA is TGCGCCAGCAGCTTGGAACGGTCTGAAGAGACCCAGTACTTC.

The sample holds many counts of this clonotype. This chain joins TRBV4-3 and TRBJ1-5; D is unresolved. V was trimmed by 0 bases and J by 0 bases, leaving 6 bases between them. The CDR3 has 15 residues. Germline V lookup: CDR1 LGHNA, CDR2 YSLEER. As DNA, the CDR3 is TGCGCCAGCAGCCAAGATTGGAGTAGCAATCAGCCCCAGCATTTT. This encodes CASSQDWSSNQPQHF.

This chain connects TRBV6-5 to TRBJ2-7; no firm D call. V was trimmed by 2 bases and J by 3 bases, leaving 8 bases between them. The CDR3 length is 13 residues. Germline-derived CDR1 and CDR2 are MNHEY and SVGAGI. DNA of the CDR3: TGTGCCAGCAGTTACCCGCTTTACTACGAGCAGTACGTC. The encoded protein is CASSYPLYYEQYV.

The CDR3 spells CASSQPGDNEQFF. The CDR3 DNA is TGTGCCAGCAGCCAACCTGGGGACAATGAGCAGTTCTTC. V gene TRBV7-9 combines with J gene TRBJ2-1, with D unclear. The ends were cut back, 5 bases at V and 5 bases at J, with 10 bases in the middle. CDR1 is SEHNR and CDR2 is FQNEAQ in the germline V gene (reference sequence). The length of the CDR3 is 13 residues.

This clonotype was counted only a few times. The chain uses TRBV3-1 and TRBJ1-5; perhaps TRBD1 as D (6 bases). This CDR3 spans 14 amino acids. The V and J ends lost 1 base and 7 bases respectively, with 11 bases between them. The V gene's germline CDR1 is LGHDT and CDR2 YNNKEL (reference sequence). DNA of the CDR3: TGTGCCAGCAGCCAAGCGGCGGGGGGCCAGCCCCAGCATTTT. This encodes CASSQAAGGQPQHF.

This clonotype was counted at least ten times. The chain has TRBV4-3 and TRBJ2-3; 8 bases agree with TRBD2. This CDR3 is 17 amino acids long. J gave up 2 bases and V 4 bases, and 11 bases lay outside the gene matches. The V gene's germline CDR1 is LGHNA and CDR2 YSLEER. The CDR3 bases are TGCGCCAGCAGCCTACAGGGCCAGCGGGAGCCCACAGATACGCAGTATTTT. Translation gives CASSLQGQREPTDTQYF.

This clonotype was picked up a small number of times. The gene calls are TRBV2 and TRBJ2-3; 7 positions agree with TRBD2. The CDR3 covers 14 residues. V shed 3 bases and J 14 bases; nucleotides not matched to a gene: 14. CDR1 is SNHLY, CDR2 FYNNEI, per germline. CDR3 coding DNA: TGTGCCAGCAGTGAGGTCGGGAGGACCGGGGTTGGGTATTTT. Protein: CASSEVGRTGVGYF.

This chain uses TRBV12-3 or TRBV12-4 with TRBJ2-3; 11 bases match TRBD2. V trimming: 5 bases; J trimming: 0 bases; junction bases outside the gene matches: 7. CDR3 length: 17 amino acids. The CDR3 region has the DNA TGTGCCAGCAGTATTCAACGACTAGCGGGAAGCACAGATACGCAGTATTTT. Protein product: CASSIQRLAGSTDTQYF.

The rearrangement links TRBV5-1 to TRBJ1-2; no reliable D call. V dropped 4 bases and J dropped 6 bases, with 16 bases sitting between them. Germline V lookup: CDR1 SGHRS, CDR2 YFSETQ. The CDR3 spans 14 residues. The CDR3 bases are TGCGCCAGCAGCATACCGGGCAGAGCCAATGGCTACACCTTC. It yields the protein CASSIPGRANGYTF.

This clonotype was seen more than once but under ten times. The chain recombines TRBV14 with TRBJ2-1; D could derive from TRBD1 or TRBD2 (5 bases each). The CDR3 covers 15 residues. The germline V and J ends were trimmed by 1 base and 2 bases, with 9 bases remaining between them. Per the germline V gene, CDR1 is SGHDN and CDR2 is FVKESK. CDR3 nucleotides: TGTGCCAGCAGCCAAGCCGGGACCCCCTACAATGAGCAGTTCTTC. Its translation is CASSQAGTPYNEQFF.

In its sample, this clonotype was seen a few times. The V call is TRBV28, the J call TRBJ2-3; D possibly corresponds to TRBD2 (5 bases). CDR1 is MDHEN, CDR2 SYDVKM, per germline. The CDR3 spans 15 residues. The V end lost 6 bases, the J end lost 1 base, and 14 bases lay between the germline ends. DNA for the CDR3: TGTGCCAGCAGCCCTCGACTAATCCGCACAGATACGCAGTATTTT. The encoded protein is CASSPRLIRTDTQYF.

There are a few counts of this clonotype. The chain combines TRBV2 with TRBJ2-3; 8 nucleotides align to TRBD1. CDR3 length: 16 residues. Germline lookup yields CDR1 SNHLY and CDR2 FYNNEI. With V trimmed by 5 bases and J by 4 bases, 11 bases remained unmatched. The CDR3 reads CASSSIPPGGADTQYF. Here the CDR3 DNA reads TGTGCCAGCAGTAGCATCCCACCAGGGGGCGCAGATACGCAGTATTTT.

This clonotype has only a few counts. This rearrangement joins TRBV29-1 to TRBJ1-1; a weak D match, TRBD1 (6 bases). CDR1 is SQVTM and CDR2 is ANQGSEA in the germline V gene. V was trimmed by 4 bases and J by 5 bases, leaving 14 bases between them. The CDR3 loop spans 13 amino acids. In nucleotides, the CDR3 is TGCAGCGTTGTGGGGGGGCTAGGTACTGAAGCTTTCTTT. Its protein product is CSVVGGLGTEAFF.

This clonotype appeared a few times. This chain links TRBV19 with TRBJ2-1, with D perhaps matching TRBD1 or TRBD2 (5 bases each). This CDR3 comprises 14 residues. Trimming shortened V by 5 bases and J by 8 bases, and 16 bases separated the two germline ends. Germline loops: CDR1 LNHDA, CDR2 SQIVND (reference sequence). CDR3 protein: CASSLGTRVYEQFF. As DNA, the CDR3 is TGTGCCAGTAGTCTCGGGACCAGGGTGTATGAGCAGTTCTTC.

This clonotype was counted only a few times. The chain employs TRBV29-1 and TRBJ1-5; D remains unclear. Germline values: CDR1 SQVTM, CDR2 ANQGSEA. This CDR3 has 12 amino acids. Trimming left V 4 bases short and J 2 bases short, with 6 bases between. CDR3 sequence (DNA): TGCAGCGTTGGGTTACGCAATCAGCCCCAGCATTTT. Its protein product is CSVGLRNQPQHF. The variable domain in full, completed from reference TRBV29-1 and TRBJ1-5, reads SAVISQKPSRDICQRGTSLTIQCQVDSQVTMMFWYRQQPGQSLTLIATANQGSEATYESGFVIDKFPISRPNLTFSTLTVSNMSPEDSSIYLCSVGLRNQPQHFGDGTRLSIL.

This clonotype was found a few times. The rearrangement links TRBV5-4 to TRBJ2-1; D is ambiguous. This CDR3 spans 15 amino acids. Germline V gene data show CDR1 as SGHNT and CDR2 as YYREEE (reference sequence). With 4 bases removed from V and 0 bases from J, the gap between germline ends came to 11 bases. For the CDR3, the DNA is TGTGCCAGCAGCGTCCCAAGGAGCTCCTACAATGAGCAGTTCTTC. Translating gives CASSVPRSSYNEQFF.

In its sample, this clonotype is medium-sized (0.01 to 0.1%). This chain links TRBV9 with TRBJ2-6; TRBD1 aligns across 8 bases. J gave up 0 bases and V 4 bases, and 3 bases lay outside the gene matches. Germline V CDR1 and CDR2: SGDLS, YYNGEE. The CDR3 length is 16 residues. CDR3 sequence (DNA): TGTGCCAGCAGCCCAACAGGGGGCTCTGGGGCCAACGTCCTGACTTTC. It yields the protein CASSPTGGSGANVLTF.

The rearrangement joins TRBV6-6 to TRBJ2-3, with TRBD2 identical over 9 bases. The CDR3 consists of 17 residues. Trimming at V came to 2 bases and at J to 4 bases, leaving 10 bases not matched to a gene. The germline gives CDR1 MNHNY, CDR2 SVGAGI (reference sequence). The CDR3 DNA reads TGTGCCAGCAGTTACGACGATAGCGGGAGAAGTCCAGATACGCAGTATTTT. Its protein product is CASSYDDSGRSPDTQYF.

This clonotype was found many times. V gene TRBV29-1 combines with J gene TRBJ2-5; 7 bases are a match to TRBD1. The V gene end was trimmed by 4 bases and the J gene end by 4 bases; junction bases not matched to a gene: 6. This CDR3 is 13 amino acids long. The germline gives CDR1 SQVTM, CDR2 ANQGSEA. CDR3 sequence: CSVVQGVGETQYF. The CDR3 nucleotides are TGCAGCGTTGTGCAGGGGGTCGGAGAGACCCAGTACTTC. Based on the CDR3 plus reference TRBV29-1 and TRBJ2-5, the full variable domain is SAVISQKPSRDICQRGTSLTIQCQVDSQVTMMFWYRQQPGQSLTLIATANQGSEATYESGFVIDKFPISRPNLTFSTLTVSNMSPEDSSIYLCSVVQGVGETQYFGPGTRLLVL.